This is a list of T cell receptor beta chains from one sample in a study of beta chain features in type 1 diabetes. Sequencing used immunoSEQ multiplex PCR; TCRdb keeps in-frame clones, though not all of them. Of 390,000 or so clones in the sample, approximately 15% were seen once. The sequencing sample was made of naive CD4+ T cells from blood. These receptor sequences come from a man younger than 45 in good health. CDR3s include the opening cysteine and the closing phenylalanine or tryptophan. The order of the fields is clone size, D gene, J gene, V gene, CDR3 protein, CDR3 DNA. A D gene is named only where the DNA matches it firmly. Only some rows state a clone size, as once, few, many or a class for expanded clones.

few,.,TRBJ2-5,TRBV9,CASGPTGQETQYF,TGTGCCAGCGGCCCCACAGGTCAAGAGACCCAGTACTTC
few,.,TRBJ1-5,TRBV28,CASGDRARDDQPQHF,TGTGCCAGCGGGGATCGGGCCAGGGACGATCAGCCCCAGCATTTT
few,.,TRBJ2-5,TRBV30,CAWSAKETQYF,TGTGCCTGGAGTGCTAAAGAGACCCAGTACTTC
.,.,TRBJ2-2,TRBV13,CASSLVGPTVGGELFF,TGTGCCAGCAGCTTAGTAGGGCCCACAGTGGGCGGGGAGCTGTTTTTT
few,.,TRBJ1-1,TRBV19,CASSISRKNTEAFF,TGTGCCAGTAGTATATCCCGAAAGAACACTGAAGCTTTCTTT
.,.,TRBJ2-1,TRBV15,CATSRDPRNEQFF,TGTGCCACCAGCAGAGATCCCAGGAATGAGCAGTTCTTC
few,.,TRBJ1-2,TRBV6-1,CASSEEASGGYTF,TGTGCCAGCAGTGAAGAGGCCAGTGGTGGCTACACCTTC
few,.,TRBJ2-7,TRBV6-5,CASSYTGSTYEQYF,TGTGCCAGCAGTTACACCGGGTCAACCTACGAGCAGTACTTC
few,.,TRBJ1-2,TRBV19,CASSRVRNGYTF,TGTGCCAGTAGTAGGGTACGAAATGGCTACACCTTC
few,TRBD2,TRBJ2-2,TRBV9,CASSVEAGGLTGELFF,TGTGCCAGCAGCGTAGAAGCGGGGGGCCTCACCGGGGAGCTGTTTTTT
.,.,TRBJ2-3,TRBV5-1,CASSSGVTDTQYF,TGCGCCAGCAGCTCGGGCGTTACAGATACGCAGTATTTT
.,.,TRBJ2-7,TRBV7-6,CASSLAFGYEQYF,TGTGCCAGCAGCCTAGCTTTTGGGTACGAGCAGTACTTC
few,.,TRBJ1-6,TRBV9,CASSDGFDSPLHF,TGTGCCAGCAGCGACGGATTTGACTCACCCCTCCACTTT
.,.,TRBJ1-1,TRBV25-1,CASTPLGHTEAFF,TGTGCCAGCACCCCACTGGGGCACACTGAAGCTTTCTTT
few,TRBD2,TRBJ2-5,TRBV2,CASSEALGGEETQYF,TGTGCCAGCAGTGAAGCGCTTGGGGGGGAAGAGACCCAGTACTTC
.,TRBD2,TRBJ2-1,TRBV4-3,CASSQVGLARNEQFF,TGCGCCAGCAGCCAAGTTGGACTAGCGAGGAATGAGCAGTTCTTC
.,TRBD1,TRBJ2-7,TRBV7-9,CASSSRTGPSEQYF,TGTGCCAGCAGCTCCCGGACAGGGCCTTCGGAGCAGTACTTC
few,.,TRBJ1-6,TRBV15,CATSKRSSYNSPLHF,TGTGCCACCAGCAAACGCAGCTCCTATAATTCACCCCTCCACTTT
.,.,TRBJ2-6,TRBV5-1,CASSLNGLGGANVLTF,TGCGCCAGCAGCTTGAATGGGTTAGGAGGGGCCAACGTCCTGACTTTC
.,TRBD1,TRBJ1-2,TRBV25-1,CASSESGGSGYGYTF,TGTGCCAGCAGTGAATCAGGGGGCAGCGGCTATGGCTACACCTTC
few,.,TRBJ2-1,TRBV11-2,CASSFTKLASYNEQFF,TGTGCCAGCAGCTTCACGAAGCTAGCGTCCTACAATGAGCAGTTCTTC
few,TRBD2,TRBJ2-5,TRBV7-2,CASSARRLAGGSVETQYF,TGTGCCAGCAGCGCGCGCCGACTAGCGGGGGGGTCGGTAGAGACCCAGTACTTC
.,.,TRBJ1-2,TRBV25-1,CASSAISAGYTF,TGTGCCAGCAGTGCCATATCGGCAGGCTACACCTTC
.,.,TRBJ2-2,TRBV6-5,CASSGASKGSGELFF,TGTGCCAGCAGCGGGGCTTCAAAGGGGTCCGGGGAGCTGTTTTTT
.,TRBD1,TRBJ2-2,TRBV5-4,CASSLGKGQLTGELFF,TGTGCCAGCAGCTTGGGAAAGGGACAGCTCACCGGGGAGCTGTTTTTT
few,TRBD2,TRBJ2-1,TRBV7-8,CASSDKRGSSYNEQFF,TGTGCCAGCAGCGATAAGCGGGGGAGCTCCTACAATGAGCAGTTCTTC
.,.,TRBJ2-5,TRBV7-9,CASSYPGRWIQETQYF,TGTGCCAGCAGCTATCCGGGACGTTGGATCCAAGAGACCCAGTACTTC
.,.,TRBJ1-2,TRBV5-1,CASSFGTGGYTF,TGCGCCAGCAGCTTTGGGACCGGTGGCTACACCTTC
.,.,TRBJ1-5,TRBV4-2,CASSQYSNQPQHF,TGTGCCAGCAGCCAATATAGCAATCAGCCCCAGCATTTT
few,.,TRBJ1-2,TRBV13,CASSVRGRYGYTF,TGTGCCAGCAGCGTACGGGGCCGATATGGCTACACCTTC
few,.,TRBJ1-2,TRBV2,CASSEGVNYGYTF,TGTGCCAGCAGTGAGGGGGTCAACTATGGCTACACCTTC
.,TRBD2,TRBJ2-5,TRBV25-1,CASSSSSGGAQETQYF,TGTGCCAGCAGTTCTAGTAGCGGGGGGGCTCAAGAGACCCAGTACTTC
.,.,TRBJ2-7,TRBV19,CASSVRSARGYEQYF,TGTGCCAGTAGTGTCCGAAGCGCAAGGGGCTACGAGCAGTACTTC
few,TRBD2,TRBJ2-4,TRBV4-3,CASSLSRWGGDIQYF,TGCGCCAGCAGCCTCTCCCGATGGGGGGGAGACATTCAGTACTTC
few,.,TRBJ2-3,TRBV11-2,CASSLGSSGFTDTQYF,TGTGCCAGCAGCTTAGGATCCTCAGGGTTCACAGATACGCAGTATTTT
few,.,TRBJ2-1,TRBV28,CASSPHITYNEQFF,TGTGCCAGCAGTCCACACATTACCTACAATGAGCAGTTCTTC
.,TRBD2,TRBJ2-1,TRBV30,CAWMKPAGTNEQFF,TGTGCCTGGATGAAGCCAGCGGGGACCAATGAGCAGTTCTTC
.,.,TRBJ2-7,TRBV12-5,CASGLVEANEQYF,TGTGCTAGTGGTTTGGTAGAGGCTAACGAGCAGTACTTC
few,TRBD1,TRBJ1-2,TRBV7-9,CASSFTGQGIHYGYTF,TGTGCCAGCAGCTTTACTGGACAGGGGATTCACTATGGCTACACCTTC
.,.,TRBJ2-6,TRBV4-1,CASSQAKGRGSSGANVLTF,TGCGCCAGCAGCCAAGCCAAAGGACGGGGCTCCTCTGGGGCCAACGTCCTGACTTTC
few,.,TRBJ2-5,TRBV5-1,CASSTGTQQETQYF,TGCGCCAGCAGCACCGGGACGCAGCAAGAGACCCAGTACTTC
.,TRBD1,TRBJ1-1,TRBV5-1,CASSLVYRGGEMNTEAFF,TGCGCCAGCAGCTTGGTATACAGGGGTGGGGAAATGAACACTGAAGCTTTCTTT
.,.,TRBJ1-1,TRBV7-3,CASSLNQQQNTEAFF,TGTGCCAGCAGCTTAAATCAACAGCAGAACACTGAAGCTTTCTTT
few,.,TRBJ2-2,TRBV7-9,CASNLAEAGELFF,TGTGCCAGCAACTTAGCGGAAGCCGGGGAGCTGTTTTTT
.,.,TRBJ2-6,TRBV2,CASRRASGANVLTF,TGTGCCAGCAGGAGGGCCTCTGGGGCCAACGTCCTGACTTTC
.,.,TRBJ2-2,TRBV7-2,CASRDTYTGELFF,TGTGCCAGCAGGGACACTTACACCGGGGAGCTGTTTTTT
few,.,TRBJ2-3,TRBV9,CASSARGLGADTQYF,TGTGCCAGCAGCGCGAGGGGTTTGGGCGCAGATACGCAGTATTTT
.,.,TRBJ2-5,TRBV9,CASSVRGETQYF,TGTGCCAGCAGCGTACGGGGAGAGACCCAGTACTTC
once,.,TRBJ1-5,TRBV28,CASSFSLQGGQPQHF,TGTGCCAGCAGTTTTTCGCTACAGGGTGGTCAGCCCCAGCATTTT
few,.,TRBJ2-5,TRBV20-1,CSAGPGETQYF,TGCAGTGCTGGCCCGGGGGAGACCCAGTACTTC
.,.,TRBJ1-3,TRBV29-1,CSVEGDTGNTIYF,TGCAGCGTTGAAGGTGACACTGGAAACACCATATATTTT
.,.,TRBJ1-1,TRBV9,CASSVQTENTEAFF,TGTGCCAGCAGCGTTCAGACAGAGAACACTGAAGCTTTCTTT
few,.,TRBJ2-1,TRBV14,CASSRVRREIYNEQFF,TGTGCCAGCAGCAGGGTGCGGAGGGAAATTTACAATGAGCAGTTCTTC
few,.,TRBJ1-4,TRBV7-9,CASSPTATNEKLFF,TGTGCCAGCAGCCCGACAGCCACCAATGAAAAACTGTTTTTT